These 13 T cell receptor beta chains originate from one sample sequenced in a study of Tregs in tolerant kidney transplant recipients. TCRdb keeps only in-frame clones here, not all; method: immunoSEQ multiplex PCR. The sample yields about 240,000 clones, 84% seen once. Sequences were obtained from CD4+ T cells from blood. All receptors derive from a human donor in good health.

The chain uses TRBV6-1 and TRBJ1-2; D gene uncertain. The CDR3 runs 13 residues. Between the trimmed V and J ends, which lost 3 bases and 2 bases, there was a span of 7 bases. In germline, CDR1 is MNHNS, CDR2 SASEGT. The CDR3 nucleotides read TGTGCCAGCAGTGAGTCATACAACTATGGCTACACCTTC. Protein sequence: CASSESYNYGYTF.

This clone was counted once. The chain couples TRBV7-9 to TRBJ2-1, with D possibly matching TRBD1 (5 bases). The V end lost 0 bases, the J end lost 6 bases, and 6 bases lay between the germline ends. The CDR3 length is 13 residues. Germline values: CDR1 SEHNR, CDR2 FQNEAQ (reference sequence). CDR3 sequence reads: CASSLAGANEQFF. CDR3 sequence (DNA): TGTGCCAGCAGCTTAGCAGGGGCCAATGAGCAGTTCTTC.

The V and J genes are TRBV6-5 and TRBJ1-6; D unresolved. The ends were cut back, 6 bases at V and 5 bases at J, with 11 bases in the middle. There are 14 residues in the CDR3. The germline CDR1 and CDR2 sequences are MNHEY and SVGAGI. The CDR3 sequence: CASSPPMDNSPLHF. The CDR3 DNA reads TGTGCCAGCAGCCCACCAATGGATAATTCACCCCTCCACTTT.

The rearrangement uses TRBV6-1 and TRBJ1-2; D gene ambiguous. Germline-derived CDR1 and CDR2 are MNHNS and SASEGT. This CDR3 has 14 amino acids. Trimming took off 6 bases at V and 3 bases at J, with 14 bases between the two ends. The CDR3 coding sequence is TGTGCCAGCAGCATAATGACGGCTTACTATGGCTACACCTTC. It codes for CASSIMTAYYGYTF.

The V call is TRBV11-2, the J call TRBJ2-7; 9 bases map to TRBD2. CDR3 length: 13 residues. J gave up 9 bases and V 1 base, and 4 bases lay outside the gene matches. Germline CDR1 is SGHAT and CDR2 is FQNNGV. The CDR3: CASSLGGGAVQYF. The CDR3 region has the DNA TGTGCCAGCAGCTTAGGCGGGGGGGCGGTGCAGTACTTC. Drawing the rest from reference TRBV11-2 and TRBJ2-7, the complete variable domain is EAGVAQSPRYKIIEKRQSVAFWCNPISGHATLYWYQQILGQGPKLLIQFQNNGVVDDSQLPKDRFSAERLKGVDSTLKIQPAKLEDSAVYLCASSLGGGAVQYFGPGTRLTVT.

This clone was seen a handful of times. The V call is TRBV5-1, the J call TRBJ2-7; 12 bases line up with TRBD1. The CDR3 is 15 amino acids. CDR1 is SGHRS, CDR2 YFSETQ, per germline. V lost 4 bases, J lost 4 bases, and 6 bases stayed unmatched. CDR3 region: CASSLGQGALYEQYF. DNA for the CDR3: TGCGCCAGCAGCCTGGGACAGGGGGCCCTTTACGAGCAGTACTTC.

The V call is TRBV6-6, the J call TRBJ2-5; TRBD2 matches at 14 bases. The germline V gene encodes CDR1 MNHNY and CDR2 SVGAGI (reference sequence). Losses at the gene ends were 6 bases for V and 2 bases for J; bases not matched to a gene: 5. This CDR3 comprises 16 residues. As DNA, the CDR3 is TGTGCCAGCAGCCGGGGACTAGCGGGGGCTCAAGAGACCCAGTACTTC. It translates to CASSRGLAGAQETQYF.

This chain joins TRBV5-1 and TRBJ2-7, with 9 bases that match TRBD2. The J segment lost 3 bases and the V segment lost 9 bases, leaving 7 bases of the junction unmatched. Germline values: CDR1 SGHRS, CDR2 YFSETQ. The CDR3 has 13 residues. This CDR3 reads CATRLADNYEQYF. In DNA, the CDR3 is TGCGCCACCAGACTAGCGGACAACTACGAGCAGTACTTC. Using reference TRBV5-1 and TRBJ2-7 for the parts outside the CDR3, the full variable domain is KAGVTQTPRYLIKTRGQQVTLSCSPISGHRSVSWYQQTPGQGLQFLFEYFSETQRNKGNFPGRFSGRQFSNSRSEMNVSTLELGDSALYLCATRLADNYEQYFGPGTRLTVT.

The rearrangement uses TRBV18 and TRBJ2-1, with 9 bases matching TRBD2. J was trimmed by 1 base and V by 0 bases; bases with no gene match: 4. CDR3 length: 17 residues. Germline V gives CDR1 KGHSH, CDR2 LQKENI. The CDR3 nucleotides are TGTGCCAGCTCACCACCTTCAGCGGGGGGTTCCTACAATGAGCAGTTCTTC. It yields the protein CASSPPSAGGSYNEQFF.

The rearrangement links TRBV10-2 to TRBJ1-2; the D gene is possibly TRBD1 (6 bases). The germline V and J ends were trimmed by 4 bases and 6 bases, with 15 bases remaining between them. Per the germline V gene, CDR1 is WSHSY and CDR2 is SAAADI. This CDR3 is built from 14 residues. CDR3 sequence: CASSGGQTSNGYTF. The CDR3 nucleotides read TGCGCCAGCAGTGGAGGACAGACGTCTAATGGCTACACCTTC.

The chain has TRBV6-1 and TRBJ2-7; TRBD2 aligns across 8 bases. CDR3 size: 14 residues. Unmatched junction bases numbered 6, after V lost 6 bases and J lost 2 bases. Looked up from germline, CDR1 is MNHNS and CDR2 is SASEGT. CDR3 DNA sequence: TGTGCCAGCAGGCCAGCGGGGGCAACCTACGAGCAGTACTTC. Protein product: CASRPAGATYEQYF.

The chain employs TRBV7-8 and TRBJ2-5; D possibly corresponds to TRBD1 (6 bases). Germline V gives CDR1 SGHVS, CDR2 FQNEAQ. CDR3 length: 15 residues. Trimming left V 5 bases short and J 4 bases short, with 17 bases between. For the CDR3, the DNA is TGTGCCAGCAGCCGAACCCTTTACAGGGCAGAGACCCAGTACTTC. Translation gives CASSRTLYRAETQYF.

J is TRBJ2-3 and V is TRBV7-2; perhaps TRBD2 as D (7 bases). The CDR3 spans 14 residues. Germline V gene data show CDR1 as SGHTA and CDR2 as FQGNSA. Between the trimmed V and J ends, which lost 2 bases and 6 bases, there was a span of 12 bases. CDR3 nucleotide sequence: TGTGCCAGCAGCTTAAGGGGGGGGATGGATACGCAGTATTTT. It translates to CASSLRGGMDTQYF.